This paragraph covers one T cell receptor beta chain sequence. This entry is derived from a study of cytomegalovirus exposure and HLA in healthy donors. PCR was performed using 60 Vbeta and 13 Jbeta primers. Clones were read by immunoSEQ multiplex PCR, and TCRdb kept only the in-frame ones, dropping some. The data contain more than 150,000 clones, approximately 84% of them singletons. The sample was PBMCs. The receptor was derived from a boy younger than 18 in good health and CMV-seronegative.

CDR3 coding DNA: TGCGCCAGCAGCCCCCGACAGGCAAGACACTACGAGCAGTACTTC. Translating it yields CASSPRQARHYEQYF. The rearrangement uses TRBV5-1 and TRBJ2-7; D perhaps matches TRBD1 (6 bases). Trimming stripped 4 bases from V and 3 bases from J, with 17 bases between. CDR3 length: 15 amino acids. CDR1 is SGHRS, CDR2 YFSETQ, per germline.